This T cell receptor beta chain was recovered during a study of CD8 T cells in ankylosing spondylitis. The study, taken as a whole, reports: There was a TCR beta motif, made of several highly homologous variants, that appeared characteristic of ankylosing spondylitis blood.

The CDR3 totals 18 residues. Losses at the gene ends were 3 bases for V and 4 bases for J; bases not matched to a gene: 12. Germline CDR1 reads KGHDR; CDR2 reads SFDVKD. This clonotype came up many times. As yet, its antigen is unknown. Each TCR beta library was made by quantitative 5'-RACE that incorporated molecular barcodes. One entry per CDR3 protein results from TCRdb running MiXCR on the 5' RACE reads. The data contain fewer than 550,000 distinct CDR3 sequences, approximately 5.3% of them singletons. V is TRBV24-1 and J is TRBJ2-1; 9 nucleotides match TRBD2. The TCR was taken from a male donor with ankylosing spondylitis. Material: blood, either unsorted or a sorted T cell fraction (not recorded which). Here the CDR3 reads CATSDPGGWREGYNEQFF. DNA of the CDR3: TGTGCCACCAGTGATCCCGGGGGTTGGCGGGAGGGGTACAATGAGCAGTTCTTC.